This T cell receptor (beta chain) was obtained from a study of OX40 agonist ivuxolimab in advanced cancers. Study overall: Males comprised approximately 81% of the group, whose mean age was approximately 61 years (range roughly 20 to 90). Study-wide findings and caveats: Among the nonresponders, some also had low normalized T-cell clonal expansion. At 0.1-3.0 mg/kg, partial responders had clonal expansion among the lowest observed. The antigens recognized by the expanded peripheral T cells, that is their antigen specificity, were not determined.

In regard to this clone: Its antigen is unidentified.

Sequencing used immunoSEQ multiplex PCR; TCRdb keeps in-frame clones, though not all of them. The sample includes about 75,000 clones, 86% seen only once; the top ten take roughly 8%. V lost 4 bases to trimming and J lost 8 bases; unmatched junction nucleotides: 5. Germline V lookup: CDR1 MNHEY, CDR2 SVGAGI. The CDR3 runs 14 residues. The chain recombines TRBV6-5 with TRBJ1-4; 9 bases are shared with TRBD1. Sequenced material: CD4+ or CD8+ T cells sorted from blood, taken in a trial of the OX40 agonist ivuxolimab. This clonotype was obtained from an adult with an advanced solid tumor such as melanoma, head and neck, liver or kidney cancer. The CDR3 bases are TGTGCCAGCAGTTTCGGACAGGGGCGGGAAAAACTGTTTTTT. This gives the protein CASSFGQGREKLFF.